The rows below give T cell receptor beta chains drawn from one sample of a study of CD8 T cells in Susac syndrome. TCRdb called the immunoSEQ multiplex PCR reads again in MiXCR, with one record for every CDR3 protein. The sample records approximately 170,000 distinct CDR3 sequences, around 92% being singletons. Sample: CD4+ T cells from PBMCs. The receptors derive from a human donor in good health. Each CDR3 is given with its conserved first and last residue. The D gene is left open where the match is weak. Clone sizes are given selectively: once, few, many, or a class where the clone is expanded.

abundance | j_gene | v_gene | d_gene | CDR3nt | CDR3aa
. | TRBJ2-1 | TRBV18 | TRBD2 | TGTGCCAGCTCACCGCGGACTAGCGGGGGGAGGAATGAGCAGTTCTTC | CASSPRTSGGRNEQFF
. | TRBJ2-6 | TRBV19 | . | TGTGCCAGTAGTCAGGGGCATGGGGCCAACGTCCTGACTTTC | CASSQGHGANVLTF
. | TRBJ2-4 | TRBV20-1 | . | TGCAGTGCTAGATACCCCACGGGTGCCAAAAACATTCAGTACTTC | CSARYPTGAKNIQYF
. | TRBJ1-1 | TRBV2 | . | TGTGCCAGCAGTGAAGCACGGGGGTCTGAAGCTTTCTTT | CASSEARGSEAFF
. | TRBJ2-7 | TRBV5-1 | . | TGCGCCAGCAGATTCCAGACAGGCTACGAGCAGTACTTC | CASRFQTGYEQYF
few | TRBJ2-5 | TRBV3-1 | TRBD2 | TGTGCCAGCAGCCCTGGACTAGCGGGGGGGCAGGGGGAGACCCAGTACTTC | CASSPGLAGGQGETQYF
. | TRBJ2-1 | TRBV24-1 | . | TGTGCCACCAGTGAGGATCGCTCCTACAATGAGCAGTTCTTC | CATSEDRSYNEQFF
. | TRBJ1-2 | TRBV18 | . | TGTGCCAGCTCACCAGGCCCAGGTGGGAGTGATGGCTACACCTTC | CASSPGPGGSDGYTF
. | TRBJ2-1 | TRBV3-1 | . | TGTGCCAGCAGCCAAGGAACAGCTGCCGGCAATGAGCAGTTCTTC | CASSQGTAAGNEQFF
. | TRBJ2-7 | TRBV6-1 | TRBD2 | TGTGCCAGCAGTGCCCCACTAGCGGGATACGAGCAGTACTTC | CASSAPLAGYEQYF
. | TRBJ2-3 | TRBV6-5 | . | TGTGCCAGCAGTTACTCGGCAGTACATTCAGATACGCAGTATTTT | CASSYSAVHSDTQYF
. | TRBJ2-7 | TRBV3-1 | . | TGTGCCAGCAGCCAAGACCAGACCACTGCCTACGAGCAGTACTTC | CASSQDQTTAYEQYF
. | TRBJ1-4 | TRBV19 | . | TGTGCCAGTAGTGGCTCGGCAACTAATGAAAAACTGTTTTTT | CASSGSATNEKLFF
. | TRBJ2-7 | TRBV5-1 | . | TGCGCCAGCAGCATCGGAGGTAAGGACGAGCAGTACTTC | CASSIGGKDEQYF
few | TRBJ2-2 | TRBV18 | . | TGTGCCAGCTCACCAAGGACCGGGGAGCTGTTTTTT | CASSPRTGELFF
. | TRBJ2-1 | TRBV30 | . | TGTGCCTGCATCCCGAGGGGGTGGAAGCAGTTCTTC | CACIPRGWKQFF
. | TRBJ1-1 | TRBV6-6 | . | TGTGCCATCTATGGGGCGAACACTGAAGCTTTCTTT | CAIYGANTEAFF
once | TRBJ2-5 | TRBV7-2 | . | TGTGCCAGCAGCTTAGCCAGGGGTTTCCAAGAGACCCAGTACTTC | CASSLARGFQETQYF
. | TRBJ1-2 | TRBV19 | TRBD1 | TGTGCCAGTACGTTCATCCGGGACAGATCTTTCTATGGCTACACCTTC | CASTFIRDRSFYGYTF
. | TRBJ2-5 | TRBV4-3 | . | TGCGCCAGCAGCCAAGATGTGACGGCACGAACCCAGTACTTC | CASSQDVTARTQYF
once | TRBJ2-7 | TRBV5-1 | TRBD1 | TGCGCCAGCAGCTTTACGGGACAGACCTACGAGCAGTACTTC | CASSFTGQTYEQYF
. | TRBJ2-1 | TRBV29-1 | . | TGCAGCGTGACCCCAGAGCCCGATGAGCAGTTCTTC | CSVTPEPDEQFF
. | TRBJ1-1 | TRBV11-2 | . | TGTGCCAGCACCGGACAGCCGAACACTGAAGCTTTCTTT | CASTGQPNTEAFF